This is a list of T cell receptor beta chains from one sample in a study of T-cell reconstitution after alpha-beta-depleted transplantation in children. TCRdb redid the calling of the PCR reads with MiXCR, one entry per CDR3 protein. Seen here are about 500,000 distinct CDR3 sequences, around a third observed once, and the top ten hold around 2.5%. Here the sequenced sample was PBMCs from the stem cell graft donor, taken from the stem cell graft. These TCRs come from a human donor who donated a stem cell graft to a child with aplastic anemia. Both conserved end residues are part of each CDR3. D genes are given only for firm matches. Only some rows state a clone size, as once, few, many or a class for expanded clones.

V	size	D	J	DNA	CDR3
TRBV5-5	.	.	TRBJ2-2	TGTGCCAGCAGCGCGGAGCCGCTGGATACCGGGGAGCTGTTTTTT	CASSAEPLDTGELFF
TRBV6-2/TRBV6-3	.	.	TRBJ2-3	TGTGCCAGCAGTTATGGGGGAGTGCGCACAGATACGCAGTATTTT	CASSYGGVRTDTQYF
TRBV19	.	TRBD2	TRBJ2-5	TGTGCCAGTAGTATGATTACGGCTAGCGGGAGCGGTGAGACCCAGTACTTC	CASSMITASGSGETQYF
TRBV20-1	.	.	TRBJ2-2	TGCAGTGCTAGACCAGGGGCTAACACCGGGGAGCTGTTTTTT	CSARPGANTGELFF
TRBV25-1	.	.	TRBJ1-1	TGTGCCAGCAGTGGGCGCGGGCCAGAATTGGGAGCTTTCTTT	CASSGRGPELGAFF
TRBV12-3/TRBV12-4	many	.	TRBJ1-1	TGTGCCAGCAGTTTACTGAGTGAAGCTTTCTTT	CASSLLSEAFF
TRBV10-3	.	.	TRBJ2-7	TGTGCCATCGGGCAGGGCTACGAGCAGTACTTC	CAIGQGYEQYF
TRBV20-1	few	TRBD2	TRBJ2-1	TGCAGTGCCGCCCTAGCGGGAGCGGGCAATGAGCAGTTCTTC	CSAALAGAGNEQFF
TRBV29-1	.	TRBD1	TRBJ2-1	TGCAGCGTTGAGGGGCTGAAGGACAGGGGGGTCAATGAGCAGTTCTTC	CSVEGLKDRGVNEQFF
TRBV6-5	.	TRBD2	TRBJ2-1	TGTGCCAGCAGTTGGGGTACTAGCGGTATGTACAATGAGCAGTTCTTC	CASSWGTSGMYNEQFF
TRBV18	few	.	TRBJ2-5	TGTGCCAGCTCACTGCAAGTAACCCAAGAGACCCAGTACTTC	CASSLQVTQETQYF
TRBV20-1	.	.	TRBJ2-1	TGCAGTGCAAAGACAGGCGATCCAATCTACAATGAGCAGTTCTTC	CSAKTGDPIYNEQFF
TRBV11-1	once	.	TRBJ2-6	TGTGCCAGCAGCTTATTCGGGGCAAGGACCGGGGCCAACGTCCTGACTTTC	CASSLFGARTGANVLTF
TRBV19	.	.	TRBJ2-1	TGTGCCAGTAGTAGGATGAGGGCCCTTTACAATGAGCAGTTCTTC	CASSRMRALYNEQFF
TRBV5-1	many	.	TRBJ1-2	TGCGCCAGCAGCTTGCCAGGGGATGGCTACACCTTC	CASSLPGDGYTF
TRBV7-9	.	.	TRBJ2-4	TGTGCCAGCAGCTTCTCAGGGGAAAACATTCAGTACTTC	CASSFSGENIQYF
TRBV27	.	.	TRBJ1-3	TGTGCCAGACAGGGTCCTGGAAACACCATATATTTT	CARQGPGNTIYF
TRBV12-3/TRBV12-4	.	TRBD1	TRBJ1-2	TGTGCCAGCAGCCTGACAGGGGAATATGGCTACACCTTC	CASSLTGEYGYTF
TRBV30	.	.	TRBJ1-1	TGTGCTCGGGAGGTGGAGATGGACACTGAAGCTTTCTTT	CAREVEMDTEAFF
TRBV5-1	.	TRBD1	TRBJ1-1	TGCGCCAGCAGGGCCGGGACAGCCAACACTGAAGCTTTCTTT	CASRAGTANTEAFF
TRBV29-1	few	.	TRBJ2-3	TGCAGCGTTGCACTAACGGGCGGCTCAGATACGCAGTATTTT	CSVALTGGSDTQYF
TRBV5-1	few	.	TRBJ1-1	TGCGCCAGCAGCCTAACGCAGGGAAGCACTGAAGCTTTCTTT	CASSLTQGSTEAFF
TRBV7-6	.	TRBD2	TRBJ2-1	TGTGCCAGCAGCAAAACTAGCGGGAGGATGGATGAGCAGTTCTTC	CASSKTSGRMDEQFF